A selection of T cell receptor beta chains follows, all from one sample in a study of CD8+CD57+ T cells in acquired aplastic anemia. TCRdb re-derived calls from the reads in MiXCR, one entry per CDR3 protein. This sample carries 250,000 to 300,000 distinct CDR3 sequences, roughly 50% of them seen once, and the ten largest clones take under 8.5%. Sequenced material: sorted CD4+, CD8+, or CD8+CD57+ T cells (not recorded which) from PBMCs. Receptors originate from a human donor with severe aplastic anemia or a healthy control (not recorded which). The CDR3 runs from the conserved cysteine through the conserved F or W. Not all rows give a size; the values are once, few, many and, for expanded clones, a class.

CDR3 protein: CASSVYRGPNSGANVLTF
V gene: TRBV2
J gene: TRBJ2-6
clone size: .

CDR3 protein: CASSRDPGASDSPLHF
V gene: TRBV5-4
J gene: TRBJ1-6
clone size: many

CDR3 protein: CASRFKQMNTEAFF
V gene: TRBV12-3/TRBV12-4
J gene: TRBJ1-1
clone size: many

CDR3 protein: CAISDDLTGQPQHF
V gene: TRBV10-3
J gene: TRBJ1-5
clone size: .

CDR3 protein: CASSSHSGNTIYF
V gene: TRBV7-3
J gene: TRBJ1-3
clone size: many

CDR3 protein: CAGSLIEGGVGNQPQHF
V gene: TRBV4-1
J gene: TRBJ1-5
clone size: .

CDR3 protein: CASSEDRVGMGYTF
V gene: TRBV9
J gene: TRBJ1-2
clone size: few

CDR3 protein: CASSPPPDTQYF
V gene: TRBV6-6
J gene: TRBJ2-3
clone size: many

CDR3 protein: CASSLNPGEETQYF
V gene: TRBV7-6
J gene: TRBJ2-5
clone size: .

CDR3 protein: CASSTSGAGDTQYF
V gene: TRBV13
J gene: TRBJ2-3
clone size: .

CDR3 protein: CASSEARGQGSPLHF
V gene: TRBV2
J gene: TRBJ1-6
clone size: .

CDR3 protein: CSARAGHNEQFF
V gene: TRBV20-1
J gene: TRBJ2-1
clone size: .

CDR3 protein: CASSFRLAGGSGTQYF
V gene: TRBV7-2
J gene: TRBJ2-5
clone size: .

CDR3 protein: CTSSLEHNRDTQYF
V gene: TRBV5-1
J gene: TRBJ2-3
clone size: .

CDR3 protein: CSALADTQYF
V gene: TRBV20-1
J gene: TRBJ2-3
clone size: .

CDR3 protein: CSARDSEGHEQFF
V gene: TRBV20-1
J gene: TRBJ2-1
clone size: few

CDR3 protein: CASSGLGQASGNTIYF
V gene: TRBV9
J gene: TRBJ1-3
clone size: many

CDR3 protein: CATAVAANTGELFF
V gene: TRBV24-1
J gene: TRBJ2-2
clone size: .

CDR3 protein: CSAERDTQETQHF
V gene: TRBV20-1
J gene: TRBJ1-5
clone size: once

CDR3 protein: CASSSGLASYNEQFF
V gene: TRBV5-1
J gene: TRBJ2-1
clone size: .

CDR3 protein: CASSPTGFTEAFF
V gene: TRBV7-2
J gene: TRBJ1-1
clone size: .

CDR3 protein: CSASGTGDNYGYTF
V gene: TRBV20-1
J gene: TRBJ1-2
clone size: .

CDR3 protein: CSAPGLTNTEAFF
V gene: TRBV20-1
J gene: TRBJ1-1
clone size: .

CDR3 protein: CASSQQGFSGELFF
V gene: TRBV7-2
J gene: TRBJ2-2
clone size: once

CDR3 protein: CASNLADGNTEAFF
V gene: TRBV5-5
J gene: TRBJ1-1
clone size: .

CDR3 protein: CASRGGANSPLHF
V gene: TRBV6-5
J gene: TRBJ1-6
clone size: many

CDR3 protein: CASGLLSEAFF
V gene: TRBV12-5
J gene: TRBJ1-1
clone size: .

CDR3 protein: CASTHSGEAFF
V gene: TRBV19
J gene: TRBJ1-1
clone size: many

CDR3 protein: CSARPTERGGTRYWEQYF
V gene: TRBV20-1
J gene: TRBJ2-7
clone size: many

CDR3 protein: CASMGQGPYEQYF
V gene: TRBV10-3
J gene: TRBJ2-7
clone size: few

CDR3 protein: CASSLAAGDGYTF
V gene: TRBV5-1
J gene: TRBJ1-2
clone size: few

CDR3 protein: CASSAGGGQDTQYF
V gene: TRBV25-1
J gene: TRBJ2-3
clone size: .

CDR3 protein: CSVEVRYQETQYF
V gene: TRBV29-1
J gene: TRBJ2-5
clone size: .

CDR3 protein: CASSAQGPDSPLHF
V gene: TRBV7-9
J gene: TRBJ1-6
clone size: many

CDR3 protein: CASSIALTGSPLHF
V gene: TRBV19
J gene: TRBJ1-6
clone size: few

CDR3 protein: CASRRGQGRSGYGYTF
V gene: TRBV6-5
J gene: TRBJ1-2
clone size: few

CDR3 protein: CATSDFGMRGSHNEQFF
V gene: TRBV24-1
J gene: TRBJ2-1
clone size: .

CDR3 protein: CASSGTGIFKLSTDTQYF
V gene: TRBV25-1
J gene: TRBJ2-3
clone size: .

CDR3 protein: CSAIRGSGTYEQYF
V gene: TRBV20-1
J gene: .
clone size: .

CDR3 protein: CSPQTGGSYEQYF
V gene: TRBV20-1
J gene: TRBJ2-7
clone size: .

CDR3 protein: CASSLGTSGGVQYF
V gene: TRBV7-8
J gene: TRBJ2-7
clone size: .

CDR3 protein: CASSETSAYEQYF
V gene: TRBV10-1
J gene: TRBJ2-7
clone size: few

CDR3 protein: CASSAPERGGYTF
V gene: TRBV7-9
J gene: TRBJ1-2
clone size: .

CDR3 protein: CASSLGARVESPLHF
V gene: TRBV7-8
J gene: TRBJ1-6
clone size: .

CDR3 protein: CATSAYPGLANNEQFF
V gene: TRBV24-1
J gene: TRBJ2-1
clone size: .

CDR3 protein: CSYSPPRAEKLFF
V gene: TRBV20-1
J gene: TRBJ1-4
clone size: .

CDR3 protein: CASSLTTFAGTEAFF
V gene: TRBV6-5
J gene: TRBJ1-1
clone size: .

CDR3 protein: CASSRPDRGLSYEQYF
V gene: TRBV6-6
J gene: TRBJ2-7
clone size: many